The 17 T cell receptor beta chains given below trace back to one sample, sequenced in a study of human T cells and chemical hapten exposure. Described time point: pre-sensitization, week 0. This sample's treatment: therapeutic diphenylcyclopropenone sensitization with weekly scalp DPC. TCRdb fed the RACE reads into MiXCR, producing one record per CDR3 protein. The sample lists 40,000 to 50,000 distinct CDR3 sequences, about an eighth occurring once. The sequencing here drew on whole blood, taken in connection with sensitization to the hapten diphenylcyclopropenone (DPC). Receptor source: a woman aged 25-40 years with alopecia areata. Some clones in this sample may be carry-over from other donors' samples.

This clonotype was seen ten or more times. The CDR3 DNA reads TGTGCCAGCAGCTTAAATCTGGCGGGGATGGAGACCCAGTACTTC. Translating gives CASSLNLAGMETQYF. This chain connects TRBV7-6 to TRBJ2-5, with a possible D match to TRBD2 (6 bases). Germline V gene lookup returns CDR1 SGHVS and CDR2 FNYEAQ. V was trimmed by 2 bases and J by 5 bases, leaving 15 bases between them. The CDR3 runs to 15 residues. The full variable domain, rest sourced from reference TRBV7-6 and TRBJ2-5, is GAGVSQSPRYKVTKRGQDVALRCDPISGHVSLYWYRQALGQGPEFLTYFNYEAQQDKSGLPNDRFSAERPEGSISTLTIQRTEQRDSAMYRCASSLNLAGMETQYFGPGTRLLVL.

This clonotype appeared many times. The genes are TRBV20-1 and TRBJ2-7; 8 bases map to TRBD1. This CDR3 region has 15 residues. The V gene end was trimmed by 0 bases and the J gene end by 6 bases; junction bases not matched to a gene: 10. The germline CDR1 and CDR2 sequences are DFQATT and SNEGSKA (reference sequence). CDR3 coding DNA: TGCAGTGCTAGAGATTGGGGGACAGGAAAGTTCGAGCAGTACTTC. Amino acids: CSARDWGTGKFEQYF.

The chain links TRBV5-5 to TRBJ2-5; possibly TRBD1 for D (6 bases). V dropped 0 bases and J dropped 9 bases, with 21 bases sitting between them. The length of the CDR3 is 16 residues. Germline-derived CDR1 and CDR2 are SGHKS and YYEKEE (reference sequence). The CDR3: CASSLAGTREKGAQYF. The CDR3 DNA is TGTGCCAGCAGCTTGGCTGGAACACGGGAAAAGGGGGCCCAGTACTTC. Full variable domain (outside the CDR3, taken from reference TRBV5-5 and TRBJ2-5): DAGVTQSPTHLIKTRGQQVTLRCSPISGHKSVSWYQQVLGQGPQFIFQYYEKEERGRGNFPDRFSARQFPNYSSELNVNALLLGDSALYLCASSLAGTREKGAQYFGPGTRLLVL.

In its sample, this clonotype was seen many times. The V and J genes are TRBV7-6 and TRBJ2-1; D gene unclear. Germline-derived CDR1 and CDR2 are SGHVS and FNYEAQ. V lost 4 bases, J lost 3 bases, and 22 bases lay in between. The CDR3 consists of 18 residues. CDR3 in amino acids: CASSSFGPDPRFYNEQFF. In DNA, the CDR3 is TGTGCCAGCAGCTCATTCGGCCCCGATCCCCGGTTCTACAATGAGCAGTTCTTC.

This clonotype was found many times. The chain links TRBV7-6 to TRBJ2-1; D remains ambiguous. Germline CDR1 and CDR2: SGHVS and FNYEAQ. Trimming took 5 bases from V and 8 from J, leaving 13 bases between them. This CDR3 has 13 amino acids. The CDR3 loop is CASSPPWAHEQFF. As DNA, the CDR3 is TGTGCCAGCAGCCCGCCCTGGGCCCATGAGCAGTTCTTC.

The chain couples TRBV18 to TRBJ2-5; no definite D call. CDR3 length: 14 amino acids. Germline assignment: CDR1 KGHSH and CDR2 LQKENI. The V end was cut by 2 bases, the J end by 1 base, with 8 bases between. CDR3 protein: CASSPGILQETQYF. In DNA form, the CDR3 reads TGTGCCAGCTCACCAGGGATACTCCAAGAGACCCAGTACTTC.

The sample holds a few counts of this clonotype. This rearrangement joins TRBV11-2 to TRBJ1-2; D uncertain. This CDR3 region has 15 residues. The germline V and J ends were trimmed by 0 bases and 7 bases, with 15 bases remaining between them. The germline gives CDR1 SGHAT, CDR2 FQNNGV. CDR3 loop: CASSLDRNLEVGYTF. The CDR3 coding sequence is TGTGCCAGCAGCTTAGATCGTAATTTAGAGGTTGGCTACACCTTC.

Many counts were recorded for this clonotype. The rearrangement joins TRBV7-9 to TRBJ1-1; D gene unclear. CDR3 length: 14 amino acids. Germline CDR1 SEHNR, CDR2 FQNEAQ (reference sequence). V was shortened by 1 base and J by 0 bases, with 6 bases between the two germline ends. The CDR3 is CASSLVVLNTEAFF. The CDR3 DNA follows: TGTGCCAGCAGCTTAGTTGTATTGAACACTGAAGCTTTCTTT.

This clonotype was counted between two and nine times. The V gene is TRBV29-1, the J gene TRBJ2-5; D gene uncertain. This CDR3 contains 12 residues. V lost 2 bases, J lost 5 bases, and 9 bases lay in between. CDR1 SQVTM and CDR2 ANQGSEA come from the germline V gene. CDR3: CSVELGSETQYF. Written as DNA, the CDR3 is TGCAGCGTTGAACTGGGCTCGGAGACCCAGTACTTC.

The rearrangement joins TRBV7-3 to TRBJ2-3; possibly TRBD2 for D (5 bases). Germline V CDR1 and CDR2: SGHTA, FQGTGA. V was pared by 4 bases and J by 2 bases, with 10 bases between. The CDR3 covers 14 residues. CDR3 loop: CASSSAGITDTQYF. CDR3 DNA: TGTGCCAGCAGCTCGGCCGGGATCACAGATACGCAGTATTTT. Complete variable domain (other parts from reference TRBV7-3 and TRBJ2-3): GAGVSQTPSNKVTEKGKYVELRCDPISGHTALYWYRQSLGQGPEFLIYFQGTGAADDSGLPNDRFFAVRPEGSVSTLKIQRTERGDSAVYLCASSSAGITDTQYFGPGTRLTVL.

This clonotype has more than one count but fewer than ten. V is TRBV27 and J is TRBJ2-7, with D perhaps TRBD1 (6 bases). V gave up 6 bases and J gave up 5 bases, with 23 bases separating them. This CDR3 spans 16 amino acids. The germline CDR1 and CDR2 sequences are MNHEY and SMNVEV (reference sequence). The CDR3 loop is CASSRMRPQGAHEQYF. CDR3 DNA: TGTGCCAGCAGCCGAATGCGACCACAGGGAGCCCACGAGCAGTACTTC.

The DNA of the CDR3 is TGTGCCAGCAGAGGGGTAGGGACAGGGGGGAATCAGCCCCAGCATTTT. Amino acid sequence: CASRGVGTGGNQPQHF. The gene calls are TRBV27 and TRBJ1-5; 11 nucleotides line up with TRBD1. Losses at the gene ends were 6 bases for V and 4 bases for J; bases not matched to a gene: 8. The CDR3 is 16 residues long. Germline V gene sequence: CDR1 MNHEY, CDR2 SMNVEV (reference sequence).

V is TRBV6-6 and J is TRBJ2-7; the D is unclear. V dropped 4 bases and J dropped 6 bases, with 4 bases sitting between them. Germline V CDR1 and CDR2: MNHNY, SVGAGI (reference sequence). The CDR3 length is 10 residues. The CDR3 spells CASSSVEQYF. The CDR3 DNA reads TGTGCCAGCAGTTCCGTCGAGCAGTACTTC.

The chain employs TRBV6-2 or TRBV6-3 and TRBJ2-7; 9 bases are a match to TRBD1. Trimming took 8 bases from V and 2 from J; bases not matched to a gene: 10. In germline, CDR1 is MNHEY, CDR2 SVGEGT. This CDR3 is built from 15 residues. The CDR3, as DNA: TGTGCCAGCCGCGTAACCCGACAGGGGGCCTACGAGCAGTACTTC. Translation gives CASRVTRQGAYEQYF.

The chain carries TRBV20-1 and TRBJ1-3; no firm D call. V dropped 3 bases and J dropped 4 bases, with 13 bases sitting between them. CDR1 is DFQATT, CDR2 SNEGSKA, per germline (reference sequence). The CDR3 runs to 14 residues. CDR3 sequence: CSASDNAGGNTIYF. The DNA of the CDR3 is TGCAGTGCTAGTGATAACGCAGGAGGAAACACCATATATTTT.

This clonotype has at least ten counts. This rearrangement joins TRBV28 to TRBJ2-1; a weak D match, TRBD1 (5 bases). The V end was cut by 5 bases, the J end by 9 bases, with 8 bases between. The CDR3 is 11 residues long. The germline V gene encodes CDR1 MDHEN and CDR2 SYDVKM. CDR3 nucleotide sequence: TGTGCCAGCAGTGACAGATTTGAGCAGTTCTTC. Its protein is CASSDRFEQFF.

This clonotype was recorded at least ten times. The rearrangement uses TRBV20-1 and TRBJ1-1; maybe TRBD1 (6 bases). V lost 5 bases, J lost 1 base, and 11 bases lay in between. This CDR3 has 13 residues. CDR1 and CDR2 (germline): DFQATT, SNEGSKA (reference sequence). For the CDR3, the DNA is TGCAGTGCTGATGGACAGACGAACACTGAAGCTTTCTTT. As protein: CSADGQTNTEAFF.